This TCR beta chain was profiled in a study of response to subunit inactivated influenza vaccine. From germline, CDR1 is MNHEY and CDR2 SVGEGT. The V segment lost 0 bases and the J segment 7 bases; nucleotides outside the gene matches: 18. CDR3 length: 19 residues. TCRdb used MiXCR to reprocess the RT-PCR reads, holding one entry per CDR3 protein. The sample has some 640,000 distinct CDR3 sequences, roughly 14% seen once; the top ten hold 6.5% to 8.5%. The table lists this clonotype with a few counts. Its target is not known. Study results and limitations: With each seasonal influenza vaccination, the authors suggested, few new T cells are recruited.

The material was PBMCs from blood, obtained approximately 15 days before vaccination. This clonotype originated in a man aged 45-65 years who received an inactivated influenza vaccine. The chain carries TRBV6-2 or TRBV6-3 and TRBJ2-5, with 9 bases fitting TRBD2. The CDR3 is CASSYSASGETSSRGTQYF. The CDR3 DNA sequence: TGTGCCAGCAGTTACTCCGCTAGCGGGGAGACCAGCAGCCGTGGGACCCAGTACTTC.